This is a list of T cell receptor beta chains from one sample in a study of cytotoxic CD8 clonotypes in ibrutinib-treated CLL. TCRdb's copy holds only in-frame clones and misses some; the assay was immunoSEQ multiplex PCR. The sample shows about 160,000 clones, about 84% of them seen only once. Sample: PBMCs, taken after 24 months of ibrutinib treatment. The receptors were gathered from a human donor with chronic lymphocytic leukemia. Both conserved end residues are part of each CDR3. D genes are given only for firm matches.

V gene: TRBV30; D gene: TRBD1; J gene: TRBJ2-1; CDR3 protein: CASQGQGYNEQFF
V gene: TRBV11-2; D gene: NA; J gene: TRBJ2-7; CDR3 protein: CASSLGRTRPYEQYF
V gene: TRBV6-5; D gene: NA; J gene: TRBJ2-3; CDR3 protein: CASSYRGDTQYF
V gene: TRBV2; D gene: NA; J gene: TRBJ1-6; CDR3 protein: CASSVGNSPLHF
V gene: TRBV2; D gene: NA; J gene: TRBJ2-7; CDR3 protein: CASSATRRDYEQYF
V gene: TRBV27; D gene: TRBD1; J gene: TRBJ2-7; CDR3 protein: CASSSPGQSSYEQYF
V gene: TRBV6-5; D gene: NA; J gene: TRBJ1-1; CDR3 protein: CASRPGGKDTEAFF
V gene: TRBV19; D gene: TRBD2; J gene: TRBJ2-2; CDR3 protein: CASRPTSGGNTGELFF
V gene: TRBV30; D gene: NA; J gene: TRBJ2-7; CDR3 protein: CAWSVMVPDFYEQYF
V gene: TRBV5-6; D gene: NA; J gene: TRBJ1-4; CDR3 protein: CASSLNRDGRLFF
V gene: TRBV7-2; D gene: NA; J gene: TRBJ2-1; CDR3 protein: CASSLGRGSSSYNEQFF
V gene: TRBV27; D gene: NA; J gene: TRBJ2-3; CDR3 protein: CASRRRVGVTDTQYF
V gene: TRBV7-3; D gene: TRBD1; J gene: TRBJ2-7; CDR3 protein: CASSSDRVLSF
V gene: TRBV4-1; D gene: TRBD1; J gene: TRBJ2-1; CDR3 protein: CASSQGTTGSSYNEQFF
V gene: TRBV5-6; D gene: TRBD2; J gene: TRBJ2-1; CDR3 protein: CASSLWGGSSYNEQFF
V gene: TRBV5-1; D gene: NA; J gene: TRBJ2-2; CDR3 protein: CASRGPRENRAGELFF
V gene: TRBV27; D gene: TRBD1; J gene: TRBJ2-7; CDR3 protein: CASSPGQGISYEQYF
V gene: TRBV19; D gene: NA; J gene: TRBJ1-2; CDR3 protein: CASNTPGPNYGYTF
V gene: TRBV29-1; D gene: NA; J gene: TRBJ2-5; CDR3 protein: CSVGIGETQYF
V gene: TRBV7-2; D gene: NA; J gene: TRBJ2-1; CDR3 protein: CASSLRGRTNEQFF